The present T cell receptor beta chain was sequenced within a study of T-cell memory formation after mild COVID-19. Germline CDR1 is SGDLS and CDR2 is YYNGEE. This CDR3 is 16 amino acids long. V lost 0 bases to trimming and J lost 5 bases; unmatched junction nucleotides: 6. TCRdb re-called the 5' RACE reads with MiXCR, one entry per CDR3 protein. The repertoire has 100,000 to 150,000 distinct CDR3 sequences, approximately 6.2% of them found once; the top ten carry roughly 2%. The rearrangement uses TRBV9 and TRBJ2-2; 8 bases align to TRBD2. This sequence originates from an adult woman who had mild COVID-19 (a few samples of this study predate the infection). Cell type and time point are not known. What was sequenced was PBMCs or a T cell subset sorted from them (not recorded which). For the CDR3, the DNA is TGTGCCAGCAGCGTAGGAAGTAGCGGGACGACCGGGGAGCTGTTTTTT. It encodes CASSVGSSGTTGELFF.